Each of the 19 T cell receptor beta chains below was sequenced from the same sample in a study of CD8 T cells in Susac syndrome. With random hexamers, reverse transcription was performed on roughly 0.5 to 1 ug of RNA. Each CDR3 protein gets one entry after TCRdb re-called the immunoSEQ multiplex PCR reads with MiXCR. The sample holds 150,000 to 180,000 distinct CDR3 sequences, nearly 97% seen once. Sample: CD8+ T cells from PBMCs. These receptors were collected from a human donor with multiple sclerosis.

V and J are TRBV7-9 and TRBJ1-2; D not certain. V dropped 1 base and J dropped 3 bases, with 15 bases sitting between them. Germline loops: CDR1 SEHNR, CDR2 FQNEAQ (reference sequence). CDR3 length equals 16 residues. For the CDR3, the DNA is TGTGCCAGCAGCTTAGGAGCGATCCGGGATGACTATGGCTACACCTTC. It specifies CASSLGAIRDDYGYTF.

CDR3 residues: CASSQDPTNTDTQYF. The CDR3 bases are TGTGCCAGCAGCCAAGATCCGACCAACACAGATACGCAGTATTTT. V and J are TRBV14 and TRBJ2-3, with D unclear. Germline V lookup: CDR1 SGHDN, CDR2 FVKESK. The V gene lost 0 bases and the J gene lost 2 bases, with 9 bases spanning the gap. The CDR3 runs 15 residues.

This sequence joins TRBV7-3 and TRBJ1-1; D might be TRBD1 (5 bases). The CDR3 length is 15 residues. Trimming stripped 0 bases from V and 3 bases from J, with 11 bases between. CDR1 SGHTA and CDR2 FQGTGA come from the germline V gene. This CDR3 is CASSLTGRGDTEAFF. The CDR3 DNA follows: TGTGCCAGCAGCTTAACGGGAAGGGGTGACACTGAAGCTTTCTTT.

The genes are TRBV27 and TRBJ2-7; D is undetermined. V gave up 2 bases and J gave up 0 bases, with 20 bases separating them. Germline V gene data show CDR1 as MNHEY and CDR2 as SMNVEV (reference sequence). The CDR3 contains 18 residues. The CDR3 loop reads CASSLSSGVTTFSYEQYF. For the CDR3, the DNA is TGTGCCAGCAGTTTAAGTAGTGGCGTTACCACCTTCTCCTACGAGCAGTACTTC.

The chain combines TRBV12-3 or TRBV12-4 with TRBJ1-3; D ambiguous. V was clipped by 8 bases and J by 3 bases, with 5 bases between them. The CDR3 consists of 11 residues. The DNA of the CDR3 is TGTGCCAGCGACGTTGGAAACACCATATATTTT. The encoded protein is CASDVGNTIYF.

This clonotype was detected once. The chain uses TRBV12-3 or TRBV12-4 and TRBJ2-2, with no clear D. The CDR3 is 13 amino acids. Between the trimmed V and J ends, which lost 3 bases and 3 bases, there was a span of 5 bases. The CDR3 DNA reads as TGTGCCAGCAGTTTCGCAGACACCGGGGAGCTGTTTTTT. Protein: CASSFADTGELFF.

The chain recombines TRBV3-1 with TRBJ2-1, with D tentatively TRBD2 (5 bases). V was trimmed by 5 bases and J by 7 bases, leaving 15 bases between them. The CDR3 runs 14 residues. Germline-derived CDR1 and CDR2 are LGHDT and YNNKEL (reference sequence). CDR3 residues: CASSAGLIGNEQFF. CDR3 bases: TGTGCCAGCAGCGCAGGACTGATAGGGAATGAGCAGTTCTTC.

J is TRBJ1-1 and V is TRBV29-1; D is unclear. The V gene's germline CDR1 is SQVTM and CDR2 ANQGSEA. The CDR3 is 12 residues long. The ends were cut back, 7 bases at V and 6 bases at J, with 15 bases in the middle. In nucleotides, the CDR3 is TGCAGCGCGTCGGACCCCAGCGCTGAAGCTTTCTTT. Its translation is CSASDPSAEAFF.

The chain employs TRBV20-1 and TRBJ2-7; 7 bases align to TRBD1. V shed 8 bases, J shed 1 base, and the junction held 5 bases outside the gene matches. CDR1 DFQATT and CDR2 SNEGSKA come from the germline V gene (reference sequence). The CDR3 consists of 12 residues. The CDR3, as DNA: TGCAGTATTCGGGACAGTTCCTACGAGCAGTACTTC. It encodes CSIRDSSYEQYF.

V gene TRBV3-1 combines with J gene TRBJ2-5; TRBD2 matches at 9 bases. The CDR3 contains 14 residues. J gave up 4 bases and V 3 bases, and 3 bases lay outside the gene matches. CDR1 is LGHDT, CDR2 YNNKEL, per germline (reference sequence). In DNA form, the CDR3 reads TGTGCCAGCAGCCACCCGACTAGCGGAGAGACCCAGTACTTC. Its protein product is CASSHPTSGETQYF.

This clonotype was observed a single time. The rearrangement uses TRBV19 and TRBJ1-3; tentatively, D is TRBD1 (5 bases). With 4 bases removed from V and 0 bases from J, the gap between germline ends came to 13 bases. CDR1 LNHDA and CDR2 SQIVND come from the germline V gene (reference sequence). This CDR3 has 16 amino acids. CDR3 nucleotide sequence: TGTGCCAGTAGTACCTGGGACGGTGACTCTGGAAACACCATATATTTT. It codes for CASSTWDGDSGNTIYF.

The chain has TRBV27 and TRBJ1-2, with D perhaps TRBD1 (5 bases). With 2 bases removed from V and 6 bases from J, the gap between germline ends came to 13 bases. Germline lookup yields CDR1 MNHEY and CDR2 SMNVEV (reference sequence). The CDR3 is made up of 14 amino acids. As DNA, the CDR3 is TGTGCCAGCAGTTTAACAGGCGAGGGTCATGGCTACACCTTC. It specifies CASSLTGEGHGYTF.

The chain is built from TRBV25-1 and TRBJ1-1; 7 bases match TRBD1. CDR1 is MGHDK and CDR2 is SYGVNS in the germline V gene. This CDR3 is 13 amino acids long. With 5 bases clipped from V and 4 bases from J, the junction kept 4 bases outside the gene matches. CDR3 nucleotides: TGTGCCAGCAGTACCCCAGGGGGCACTGAAGCTTTCTTT. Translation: CASSTPGGTEAFF.

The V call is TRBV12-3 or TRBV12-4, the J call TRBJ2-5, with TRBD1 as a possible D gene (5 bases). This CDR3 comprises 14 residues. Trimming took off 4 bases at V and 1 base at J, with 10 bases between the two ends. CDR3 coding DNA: TGTGCCAGCAGTTCTGGACAACTCCAAGAGACCCAGTACTTC. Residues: CASSSGQLQETQYF.

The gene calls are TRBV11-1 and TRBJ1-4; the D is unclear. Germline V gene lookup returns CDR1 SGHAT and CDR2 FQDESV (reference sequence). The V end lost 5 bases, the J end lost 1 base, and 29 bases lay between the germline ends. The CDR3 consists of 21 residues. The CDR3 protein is CASSTTDPDHSKELTNEKLFF. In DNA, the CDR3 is TGTGCCAGCAGCACCACCGATCCGGACCATTCAAAGGAGCTAACTAATGAAAAACTGTTTTTT.

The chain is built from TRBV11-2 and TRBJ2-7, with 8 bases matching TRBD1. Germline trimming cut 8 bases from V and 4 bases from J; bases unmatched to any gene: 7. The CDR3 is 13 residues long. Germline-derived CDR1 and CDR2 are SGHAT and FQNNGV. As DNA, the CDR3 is TGTGCCAGCGAGGGGGACAGGAATTACGAGCAGTACTTC. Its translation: CASEGDRNYEQYF.

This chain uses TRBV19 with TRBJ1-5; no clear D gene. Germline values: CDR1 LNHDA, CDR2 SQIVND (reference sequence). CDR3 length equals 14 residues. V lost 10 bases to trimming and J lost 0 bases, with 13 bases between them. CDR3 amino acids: CATFGRYSNQPQHF. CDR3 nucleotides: TGTGCCACCTTTGGAAGGTATAGCAATCAGCCCCAGCATTTT.

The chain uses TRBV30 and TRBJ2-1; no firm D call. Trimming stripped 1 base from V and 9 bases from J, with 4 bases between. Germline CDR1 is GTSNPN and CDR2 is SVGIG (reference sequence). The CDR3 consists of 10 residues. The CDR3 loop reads CAWSESEQFF. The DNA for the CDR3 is TGTGCCTGGAGTGAAAGTGAGCAGTTCTTC.

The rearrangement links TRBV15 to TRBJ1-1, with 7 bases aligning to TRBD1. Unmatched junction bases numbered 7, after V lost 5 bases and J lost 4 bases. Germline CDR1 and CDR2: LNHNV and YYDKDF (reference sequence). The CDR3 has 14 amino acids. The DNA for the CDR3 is TGTGCCACCAGCGCCGACAGGGTGGTCACTGAAGCTTTCTTT. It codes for CATSADRVVTEAFF.